These 6 T cell receptor beta chains came from one sample sequenced in a study of cytotoxic CD8 clonotypes in ibrutinib-treated CLL. The data were produced by immunoSEQ multiplex PCR, yet TCRdb's version contains in-frame clones alone and is incomplete. The sample holds fewer than 400,000 clones, about 64% seen once. Specimen: PBMCs, collected after 36 months of ibrutinib treatment. These receptors originate from a human donor with chronic lymphocytic leukemia.

This chain links TRBV6-6 with TRBJ1-1, with D perhaps TRBD1 (5 bases). The V end lost 4 bases, the J end lost 6 bases, and 12 bases lay between the germline ends. The germline V gene has CDR1 MNHNY and CDR2 SVGAGI (reference sequence). The CDR3 sequence is 13 residues long. The CDR3 DNA is TGTGCCAGCAGTTCTTTTGGAGGGGCTGAAGCTTTCTTT. This codes for CASSSFGGAEAFF.

The V call is TRBV9, the J call TRBJ2-2, with 11 nucleotides matching TRBD2. The junction had 2 bases not matched to a gene; V was cut back by 3 bases and J by 1 base. The CDR3 covers 16 residues. CDR1 is SGDLS, CDR2 YYNGEE, per germline. The CDR3 here is CASSGGTSGNTGELFF. CDR3 nucleotides: TGTGCCAGCAGCGGGGGGACTAGCGGGAACACCGGGGAGCTGTTTTTT.

This clone has only a few counts. This rearrangement joins TRBV5-1 to TRBJ2-5; 9 nucleotides line up with TRBD2. Germline V gene data show CDR1 as SGHRS and CDR2 as YFSETQ. The J segment lost 5 bases and the V segment lost 2 bases, leaving 4 bases of the junction unmatched. CDR3 length: 14 amino acids. The CDR3 DNA is TGCGCCAGCAGCTTTGGGACTAGCACTGAGACCCAGTACTTC. This translates into CASSFGTSTETQYF.

The chain employs TRBV15 and TRBJ2-5, with D maybe TRBD1 (6 bases). The germline V and J ends were trimmed by 0 bases and 2 bases, with 13 bases remaining between them. CDR1 is LNHNV, CDR2 YYDKDF, per germline (reference sequence). The CDR3 is made up of 16 amino acids. CDR3 nucleotide sequence: TGTGCCACCAGCAGAGAAACCGGACAGAAACAAGAGACCCAGTACTTC. This gives the protein CATSRETGQKQETQYF.

CDR3 DNA: TGTGCCAGCAGCCCAATAGAGACTGAAGCTTTCTTT. Translating gives CASSPIETEAFF. The V gene is TRBV9, the J gene TRBJ1-1, with D unresolved. The length of the CDR3 is 12 residues. From germline, CDR1 is SGDLS and CDR2 YYNGEE. Trimming took off 4 bases at V and 5 bases at J, with 9 bases between the two ends.

There are a few counts of this clone. V gene TRBV28 combines with J gene TRBJ2-7; D unresolved. The CDR3 is 14 residues long. V lost 2 bases to trimming and J lost 4 bases, with 12 bases between them. The germline gives CDR1 MDHEN, CDR2 SYDVKM. The DNA of the CDR3 is TGTGCCAGCAGTTTAACCCGGCAGCATTACGAGCAGTACTTC. Protein: CASSLTRQHYEQYF.